These 21 T cell receptor beta chains came from one sample sequenced in a study of blood T cells in healthy people across ages. For the second PCR, which ran for about 6 to 11 cycles, a sample-barcoded 5' primer and a J-beta primer mix were used. TCRdb analysed the 5' RACE reads with MiXCR anew, one entry per CDR3 protein. The table shows 950,000 to 1,200,000 distinct CDR3 sequences, with 35% to 40% occurring only once. The sample taken for sequencing was blood. The receptors come from a man aged 18 to 29 in good health.

This clonotype was found a few times. The V gene is TRBV7-2, the J gene TRBJ2-7, with D possibly being TRBD2 (6 bases). Trimming removed 5 bases at V and 4 bases at J, with 15 bases between. Germline CDR1 SGHTA, CDR2 FQGNSA. The CDR3 contains 14 residues. CDR3 sequence: CASSIDTEGYEQYF. CDR3 nucleotides: TGTGCCAGCAGCATTGACACGGAGGGGTACGAGCAGTACTTC. Full variable domain (outside the CDR3, taken from reference TRBV7-2 and TRBJ2-7): GAGVSQSPSNKVTEKGKDVELRCDPISGHTALYWYRQSLGQGLEFLIYFQGNSAPDKSGLPSDRFSAERTGGSVSTLTIQRTQQEDSAVYLCASSIDTEGYEQYFGPGTRLTVT.

The chain combines TRBV10-3 with TRBJ2-1, with a weak D call TRBD2 (6 bases). V lost 2 bases to trimming and J lost 1 base, with 9 bases between them. The CDR3 spans 15 residues. Germline V CDR1 and CDR2: ENHRY, SYGVKD. The CDR3 sequence is CAISEPAGSYNEQFF. The DNA for the CDR3 is TGTGCCATCAGTGAGCCGGCGGGGTCCTACAATGAGCAGTTCTTC.

This rearrangement joins TRBV3-1 to TRBJ2-1; 10 bases line up with TRBD2. V lost 1 base to trimming and J lost 9 bases; unmatched junction nucleotides: 15. The CDR3 runs 18 residues. Germline V gene sequence: CDR1 LGHDT, CDR2 YNNKEL (reference sequence). The CDR3 region is CASSQAMPLAGVGGEQFF. The CDR3 DNA is TGTGCCAGCAGCCAAGCTATGCCGCTAGCGGGGGTCGGGGGTGAGCAGTTCTTC.

V usage is TRBV20-1 and J usage is TRBJ2-1; 11 bases fit TRBD2. The CDR3 consists of 15 residues. Germline CDR1 DFQATT, CDR2 SNEGSKA (reference sequence). The V segment lost 1 base and the J segment 5 bases; nucleotides outside the gene matches: 4. CDR3 bases: TGCAGTGCTAGAGTTGCGGGACTAGCGGACAATGAGCAGTTCTTC. Translation: CSARVAGLADNEQFF.

The V call is TRBV4-2, the J call TRBJ2-3; no firm D call. The V gene's germline CDR1 is LGHNA and CDR2 YNFKEQ. Trimming took off 4 bases at V and 2 bases at J, with 10 bases between the two ends. The CDR3 has 14 amino acids. The CDR3 sequence is CASSRMSNTDTQYF. Written as DNA, the CDR3 is TGTGCCAGCAGCCGAATGTCGAACACAGATACGCAGTATTTT.

Written as DNA, the CDR3 is TGCAGTGCTAGAGGACAGGGTGATCAGCCCCAGCATTTT. As protein: CSARGQGDQPQHF. The chain is built from TRBV20-1 and TRBJ1-5; 7 bases fit TRBD1. The V segment lost 1 base and the J segment 5 bases; nucleotides outside the gene matches: 2. CDR3 length: 13 amino acids. Germline V gives CDR1 DFQATT, CDR2 SNEGSKA (reference sequence).

This clonotype was seen only once. The chain has TRBV20-1 and TRBJ1-1; a possible D gene is TRBD1 (5 bases). Trimming shortened V by 1 base and J by 4 bases, and 13 bases separated the two germline ends. Looked up from germline, CDR1 is DFQATT and CDR2 is SNEGSKA (reference sequence). The CDR3 has 14 amino acids. In DNA, the CDR3 is TGCAGTGCTAGAGTCGGGGGTTCCGGCACTGAAGCTTTCTTT. Protein product: CSARVGGSGTEAFF.

The chain joins TRBV20-1 to TRBJ2-7; D uncertain. CDR3 length: 12 residues. CDR1 DFQATT and CDR2 SNEGSKA come from the germline V gene (reference sequence). The V and J ends lost 7 bases and 2 bases respectively, with 12 bases between them. CDR3 region: CSVTAQTYEQYF. CDR3 DNA sequence: TGCAGTGTCACGGCCCAAACCTACGAGCAGTACTTC.

The V and J genes are TRBV6-5 and TRBJ2-7; TRBD2 is a possible D gene (5 bases). V gave up 7 bases and J gave up 3 bases, with 16 bases separating them. The CDR3 has 14 residues. Germline V CDR1 and CDR2: MNHEY, SVGAGI. The CDR3 nucleotides read TGTGCCAGCATCCGCAGTAGGACTGTCTACGAGCAGTACTTC. Protein: CASIRSRTVYEQYF.

The chain is built from TRBV20-1 and TRBJ2-5; D uncertain. This CDR3 comprises 13 residues. CDR1 DFQATT and CDR2 SNEGSKA come from the germline V gene (reference sequence). V shed 6 bases and J shed 3 bases, with 14 bases lying between them. Here the CDR3 DNA reads TGCAGTGCGAGACATGAGACCAAAGAGACCCAGTACTTC. Its protein is CSARHETKETQYF.

The chain recombines TRBV25-1 with TRBJ2-5; 9 bases are shared with TRBD2. The CDR3 loop spans 15 amino acids. V shed 1 base and J 11 bases; nucleotides not matched to a gene: 11. CDR1 is MGHDK and CDR2 is SYGVNS in the germline V gene. The CDR3 here is CASSESSGGPSEQYF. The CDR3 bases are TGTGCCAGCAGTGAATCCAGCGGGGGGCCCTCTGAGCAGTACTTC.

The J gene is TRBJ1-5, the V gene TRBV6-2 or TRBV6-3; D unresolved. The CDR3 totals 13 residues. CDR1 and CDR2 from the germline V gene are MNHEY and SVGEGT. Trimming shortened V by 5 bases and J by 5 bases, and 10 bases separated the two germline ends. The CDR3 here is CASSPLKDQPQHF. The DNA of the CDR3 is TGTGCCAGCAGTCCCCTCAAGGATCAGCCCCAGCATTTT.

This clonotype was seen repeatedly, ten times or more. This chain links TRBV13 with TRBJ2-7, with D possibly TRBD2 on 5 matching bases. Germline assignment: CDR1 PRHDT and CDR2 FYEKMQ (reference sequence). V was shortened by 4 bases and J by 2 bases, with 9 bases between the two germline ends. The CDR3 sequence is 13 residues long. The chain's CDR3 is CASSSGITYEQYF. DNA for the CDR3: TGTGCCAGCAGCTCCGGGATTACCTACGAGCAGTACTTC.

This clonotype was seen only a few times. J is TRBJ2-1 and V is TRBV20-1; D not resolved. V was pared by 6 bases and J by 0 bases, with 15 bases between. The CDR3 spans 15 residues. Germline V gene sequence: CDR1 DFQATT, CDR2 SNEGSKA (reference sequence). The CDR3 is CSAVSLRVSYNEQFF. The CDR3 DNA follows: TGCAGTGCCGTCTCTCTCCGCGTCTCCTACAATGAGCAGTTCTTC.

The chain employs TRBV7-2 and TRBJ1-1; possible D gene TRBD1, 5 bases. Germline-derived CDR1 and CDR2 are SGHTA and FQGNSA. V was trimmed by 1 base and J by 9 bases, leaving 15 bases between them. This CDR3 is built from 14 residues. The CDR3 is CASSLGRGEFQAFF. The CDR3 nucleotides are TGTGCCAGCAGCTTAGGGCGGGGGGAATTTCAAGCTTTCTTT.

This clonotype was detected only a few times. The chain uses TRBV7-9 and TRBJ1-1, with TRBD1 as a possible D gene (5 bases). CDR3 size: 16 residues. Trimming stripped 1 base from V and 0 bases from J, with 12 bases between. CDR1 and CDR2 from the germline V gene are SEHNR and FQNEAQ (reference sequence). The DNA of the CDR3 is TGTGCCAGCAGCTTAGGGGGGGTTGGAGTGAACACTGAAGCTTTCTTT. Translation gives CASSLGGVGVNTEAFF.

In this sample, this clonotype turned up a few times. V and J are TRBV7-2 and TRBJ1-2; D gene unclear. V dropped 5 bases and J dropped 5 bases, with 18 bases sitting between them. The CDR3 totals 15 residues. Germline V gene lookup returns CDR1 SGHTA and CDR2 FQGNSA. CDR3 nucleotide sequence: TGTGCCAGCAGCGGGCACGCTACCTACATTTATGGCTACACCTTC. Translation: CASSGHATYIYGYTF.

This clonotype was counted between two and nine times. The chain uses TRBV4-3 and TRBJ1-1, with unresolved D. Per the germline V gene, CDR1 is LGHNA and CDR2 is YSLEER. The CDR3 runs 13 residues. The V end lost 0 bases, the J end lost 3 bases, and 5 bases lay between the germline ends. The CDR3 DNA sequence: TGCGCCAGCAGCCAAGATCAGTACACTGAAGCTTTCTTT. It yields the protein CASSQDQYTEAFF.

At least ten counts were recorded for this clonotype. The chain has TRBV18 and TRBJ1-2; possible D gene TRBD1, 5 bases. This CDR3 is 14 amino acids long. Germline values: CDR1 KGHSH, CDR2 LQKENI. V lost 8 bases to trimming and J lost 1 base, with 14 bases between them. The CDR3 bases are TGTGCCAGCAGCCCACGGGACGGTAACTATGGCTACACCTTC. This sequence encodes CASSPRDGNYGYTF.

This clonotype was recorded at least ten times. At one boundary the junction diverges from the germline segment, which might be a read error. This chain connects TRBV5-1 to TRBJ2-1, with no clear D. Germline-derived CDR1 and CDR2 are SGHRS and YFSETQ. There are 15 residues in the CDR3. The CDR3 DNA sequence: TGTGCCAGCAGTTTGGACGGTTCCTCCTACAATGAGCAGTTCTTC. Translating it yields CASSLDGSSYNEQFF. Combining the CDR3 with reference TRBV5-1 and TRBJ2-1 gives the whole variable domain KAGVTQTPRYLIKTRGQQVTLSCSPISGHRSVSWYQQTPGQGLQFLFEYFSETQRNKGNFPGRFSGRQFSNSRSEMNVSTLELGDSALYLCASSLDGSSYNEQFFGPGTRLTVL.

The chain couples TRBV12-5 to TRBJ2-3; D may correspond to TRBD1 or TRBD2 (5 bases each). V lost 4 bases, J lost 6 bases, and 20 bases lay in between. Germline CDR1 LGHNT, CDR2 FRNRAP. The CDR3 sequence is 16 residues long. CDR3 in DNA: TGTGCTAGTGGTTGGGGGAACCGGGGTCATGGGGATACGCAGTATTTT. This codes for CASGWGNRGHGDTQYF.